What follows are 11 T cell receptor beta chains derived from one specimen sequenced in a study of PD-L1 blockade in urothelial cancer. This table comes from immunoSEQ multiplex PCR, and its TCRdb copy is limited to in-frame clones, with some not included. The table lists about 120,000 clones, around 89% of them singletons. Time point indicated: peripheral blood 6 weeks after treatment start. The sequencing here drew on PBMCs, taken around atezolizumab (anti-PD-L1) treatment. The source of these receptors is a man aged 60-69 years with urothelial cancer.

As for this clone: This same CDR3 is encoded by further DNA sequences in the sample. The chain uses TRBV15 and TRBJ2-7; no clear D gene. The CDR3 loop spans 14 amino acids. The germline gives CDR1 LNHNV, CDR2 YYDKDF (reference sequence). V lost 0 bases to trimming and J lost 2 bases, with 8 bases between them. The CDR3 loop is CATSRDPGTYEQYF. The CDR3 nucleotides read TGTGCCACCAGCAGAGACCCAGGAACCTACGAGCAGTACTTC. The entire variable domain, with the rest obtained from reference TRBV15 and TRBJ2-7, is as follows: DAMVIQNPRYQVTQFGKPVTLSCSQTLNHNVMYWYQQKSSQAPKLLFHYYDKDFNNEADTPDNFQSRRPNTSFCFLDIRSPGLGDTAMYLCATSRDPGTYEQYFGPGTRLTVT.

The J gene is TRBJ1-4, the V gene TRBV19; a weak D match, TRBD1 (5 bases). Germline lookup yields CDR1 LNHDA and CDR2 SQIVND (reference sequence). This CDR3 is 14 amino acids long. Trimming shortened V by 3 bases and J by 8 bases, and 13 bases separated the two germline ends. The CDR3 region is CASSIGGAGEKLFF. The CDR3 coding sequence is TGTGCCAGTAGTATTGGTGGGGCAGGAGAAAAACTGTTTTTT.

The V gene is TRBV7-2, the J gene TRBJ1-2; D is undetermined. Trimming took 3 bases from V and 4 from J, leaving 12 bases between them. Germline lookup yields CDR1 SGHTA and CDR2 FQGNSA. The CDR3 has 14 residues. The CDR3 here is CASSFFTDRYGYTF. The CDR3 nucleotides read TGTGCCAGCAGCTTTTTTACAGACCGCTATGGCTACACCTTC.

V usage is TRBV30 and J usage is TRBJ1-1, with TRBD1 matching over 8 bases. J lost 4 bases, V lost 4 bases, and 5 bases had no gene match. CDR3 length equals 13 residues. The germline V gene encodes CDR1 GTSNPN and CDR2 SVGIG (reference sequence). This chain's CDR3 is CAWNRQGSTEAFF. The CDR3 nucleotides are TGTGCCTGGAATAGACAGGGGTCCACTGAAGCTTTCTTT.

The chain is built from TRBV30 and TRBJ2-3; possible D gene TRBD2, 6 bases. Germline CDR1 and CDR2: GTSNPN and SVGIG (reference sequence). The CDR3 spans 14 residues. V was pared by 2 bases and J by 1 base, with 10 bases between. CDR3 DNA: TGTGCCTGGAGTTTGCGCGGGGGCACAGATACGCAGTATTTT. This sequence encodes CAWSLRGGTDTQYF.

The rearrangement joins TRBV28 to TRBJ2-3, with TRBD2 as a possible D gene (5 bases). From germline, CDR1 is MDHEN and CDR2 SYDVKM. The CDR3 contains 14 residues. V lost 5 bases to trimming and J lost 1 base, with 10 bases between them. Written as DNA, the CDR3 is TGTGCCAGCAGTGGGAGAGCCCGCACAGATACGCAGTATTTT. Encoded protein: CASSGRARTDTQYF.

This sequence joins TRBV10-2 and TRBJ1-1, with D uncertain. This CDR3 contains 11 residues. Germline assignment: CDR1 WSHSY and CDR2 SAAADI. The ends were cut back, 4 bases at V and 6 bases at J, with 6 bases in the middle. The CDR3 DNA reads as TGCGCCAGCAGTGGACTGGCTGAAGCTTTCTTT. The encoded protein is CASSGLAEAFF.

The chain carries TRBV6-4 and TRBJ1-1; 9 bases are a match to TRBD1. From germline, CDR1 is MRHNA and CDR2 SNTAGT. The trim removed 2 bases at V and 11 bases at J, leaving 0 bases unmatched. This CDR3 has 11 residues. The CDR3, as DNA: TGTGCCAGCAGTGACGGGACAGGGGCTTTCTTT. Protein sequence: CASSDGTGAFF.

The chain uses TRBV11-2 and TRBJ1-1, with a weak D call TRBD1 (5 bases). The CDR3 spans 18 residues. V was cut by 0 bases and J by 1 base, with 18 bases left in between. CDR1 and CDR2 (germline): SGHAT, FQNNGV. The CDR3 region is CASSLDSSWGVTNTEAFF. DNA of the CDR3: TGTGCCAGCAGCTTAGATTCCTCTTGGGGGGTCACGAACACTGAAGCTTTCTTT.

This chain links TRBV2 with TRBJ2-2; D may be TRBD2 (6 bases). This CDR3 spans 14 amino acids. CDR1 is SNHLY and CDR2 is FYNNEI in the germline V gene. Trimming pared 7 bases from V and 1 base from J, leaving 10 bases between. The CDR3 coding sequence is TGTGCCAGCAACCGGGACTTGAACACCGGGGAGCTGTTTTTT. This encodes CASNRDLNTGELFF.

The chain couples TRBV28 to TRBJ2-7, with a possible D match to TRBD1 (5 bases). The CDR3 contains 14 residues. The germline V gene has CDR1 MDHEN and CDR2 SYDVKM. V was shortened by 6 bases and J by 2 bases, with 14 bases between the two germline ends. CDR3 sequence: CASSFTLQAYEQYF. The CDR3 DNA follows: TGTGCCAGCAGCTTTACCTTACAGGCCTACGAGCAGTACTTC. The full variable domain, with the rest looked up from reference TRBV28 and TRBJ2-7, is DVKVTQSSRYLVKRTGEKVFLECVQDMDHENMFWYRQDPGLGLRLIYFSYDVKMKEKGDIPEGYSVSREKKERFSLILESASTNQTSMYLCASSFTLQAYEQYFGPGTRLTVT.